Here is one TCR beta chain with its context. CDR3 length: 14 residues. Germline V gives CDR1 MNHEY, CDR2 SMNVEV (reference sequence). J was trimmed by 6 bases and V by 7 bases; bases with no gene match: 9. The data originate from a study of blood T cell repertoires in COVID-19. Study processing details: Amplification with reference gene primers provided the estimates of nucleated cell counts. Data came from immunoSEQ multiplex PCR; TCRdb stores just in-frame clones and leaves some out. V and J calls plus clone size are reproduced from that table; the DNA served to infer D and trimming. The sample includes fewer than 300,000 clones, roughly 90% of them seen just once.

This chain connects TRBV27 to TRBJ2-1; 7 nucleotides match TRBD1. This receptor was identified in a woman in her thirties with COVID-19, enrolled during active disease. Sequenced input: peripheral blood. The CDR3 reads CASNNRGTSNEQFF. For the CDR3, the DNA is TGTGCCAGCAATAACAGGGGAACGAGCAATGAGCAGTTCTTC.